This entry lists 16 T cell receptor beta chains sequenced from one sample in a study of regulatory T cells in long-lasting Graves disease. Time point denoted: newly diagnosed GD, antithyroid drugs for less than 3 months. Generation of the TCR library employed RNA extracted from PBMCs. The authors built TCR beta libraries using iRepertoire HTBI primers and Arm-PCR of CDR3 regions. Using its own MiXCR run on the multiplex PCR reads, TCRdb lists one record per CDR3 protein. The sample has roughly 410,000 distinct CDR3 sequences, 15% seen once. The data also belong to a second study, concerning T cells in Graves' hyperthyroidism and ophthalmopathy.

Material: peripheral blood mononuclear cells (PBMCs), obtained at new diagnosis, from a patient treated with antithyroid drugs. The receptors were sampled from a woman in her forties with Graves disease.

The sample holds many counts of this clonotype. This chain joins TRBV12-5 and TRBJ2-1; D might be TRBD2 (6 bases). Germline V gene lookup returns CDR1 LGHNT and CDR2 FRNRAP. The length of the CDR3 is 15 residues. V was shortened by 2 bases and J by 7 bases, with 15 bases between the two germline ends. The CDR3 DNA reads as TGTGCTAGTGGTTTGCCCACCGGGAGTGGGAATGAGCAGTTCTTC. Translating it yields CASGLPTGSGNEQFF.

This clonotype was seen only a few times. The chain couples TRBV7-8 to TRBJ2-7, with D possibly matching TRBD1 (5 bases). The CDR3 covers 14 residues. CDR1 is SGHVS and CDR2 is FQNEAQ in the germline V gene. V shed 4 bases and J shed 3 bases, with 13 bases lying between them. CDR3 amino acids: CASSSTQTGYEQYF. As DNA, the CDR3 is TGTGCCAGCAGCTCTACTCAAACAGGCTACGAGCAGTACTTC.

V gene TRBV7-2 combines with J gene TRBJ2-1, with TRBD1 matching over 8 bases. Losses at the gene ends were 7 bases for V and 8 bases for J; bases not matched to a gene: 10. Germline V gene lookup returns CDR1 SGHTA and CDR2 FQGNSA. There are 14 residues in the CDR3. This chain's CDR3 is CASIQQGGGDEQFF. The CDR3 DNA reads TGTGCCAGCATCCAACAGGGGGGTGGAGATGAGCAGTTCTTC.

As concerns this clonotype: No conserved phenylalanine or tryptophan is present at the end of the CDR3, so a read error is the likely explanation. The chain employs TRBV5-5 and TRBJ1-1; D uncertain. CDR3 length: 13 residues. Trimming shortened V by 6 bases and J by 4 bases, and 13 bases separated the two germline ends. Germline V gene lookup returns CDR1 SGHKS and CDR2 YYEKEE (reference sequence). The CDR3 nucleotides read TGTGCCAGCACGAGGGAGGGTACCACTGAAGCTTTCCTT. It codes for CASTREGTTEAFL.

The chain recombines TRBV19 with TRBJ2-7, with D possibly matching TRBD1 (6 bases). V dropped 5 bases and J dropped 4 bases, with 15 bases sitting between them. The CDR3 totals 14 residues. Germline V lookup: CDR1 LNHDA, CDR2 SQIVND (reference sequence). The CDR3 spells CASSAGAGPYEQYF. The CDR3 DNA follows: TGTGCCAGTAGTGCAGGGGCAGGGCCGTACGAGCAGTACTTC.

Note on this clonotype: Its ends do not fully match the called genes, so a read error is possible. This chain links TRBV7-3 with TRBJ2-1; TRBD2 agrees at 11 bases. Germline V CDR1 and CDR2: SGHTA, FQGTGA. The CDR3 totals 17 residues. CDR3 sequence reads: CASSLTGTSGGRNEQSF. The CDR3 DNA reads as TGTGCCAGCAGCTTAACCGGGACTAGCGGTGGGAGGAATGAGCAGTCCTTC. The full variable domain, rest sourced from reference TRBV7-3 and TRBJ2-1, is GAGVSQTPSNKVTEKGKYVELRCDPISGHTALYWYRQSLGQGPEFLIYFQGTGAADDSGLPNDRFFAVRPEGSVSTLKIQRTERGDSAVYLCASSLTGTSGGRNEQSFGPGTRLTVL.

This clonotype was observed many times. The V call is TRBV6-1, the J call TRBJ2-2; 8 nucleotides match TRBD2. V trimming: 9 bases; J trimming: 0 bases; junction bases outside the gene matches: 9. CDR1 and CDR2 from the germline V gene are MNHNS and SASEGT. The CDR3 is 16 amino acids. The DNA of the CDR3 is TGTGCCAGTCGGCTAGCGGGCGAAACGAACACCGGGGAGCTGTTTTTT. This sequence encodes CASRLAGETNTGELFF.

In its sample, this clonotype was seen many times. J is TRBJ1-1 and V is TRBV13; 7 nucleotides align to TRBD1. The V segment lost 3 bases and the J segment 8 bases; nucleotides outside the gene matches: 3. The CDR3 length is 12 residues. Germline V gives CDR1 PRHDT, CDR2 FYEKMQ (reference sequence). The CDR3 DNA sequence: TGTGCCAGCAGCTTGGGACAGAAAGAAGCTTTCTTT. This sequence encodes CASSLGQKEAFF.

Only a few counts were recorded for this clonotype. The rearrangement joins TRBV12-3 or TRBV12-4 to TRBJ2-3; TRBD2 aligns across 9 bases. With V trimmed by 5 bases and J by 5 bases, 11 bases remained unmatched. The CDR3 loop spans 16 amino acids. CDR3 DNA: TGTGCCAGCAGTACCTCCTGGCGGGAGGGCTTAGATACGCAGTATTTT. Its protein is CASSTSWREGLDTQYF.

This clonotype came up many times. The V call is TRBV28, the J call TRBJ1-4; D uncertain. Trimming removed 3 bases from V and 0 bases from J, with 20 bases in between. CDR1 MDHEN and CDR2 SYDVKM come from the germline V gene. CDR3 size: 19 residues. The CDR3 spells CASSFYEVGWDATNEKLFF. Here the CDR3 DNA reads TGTGCCAGCAGTTTTTACGAGGTTGGCTGGGATGCAACTAATGAAAAACTGTTTTTT. Full variable domain (remainder filled in from reference TRBV28 and TRBJ1-4): DVKVTQSSRYLVKRTGEKVFLECVQDMDHENMFWYRQDPGLGLRLIYFSYDVKMKEKGDIPEGYSVSREKKERFSLILESASTNQTSMYLCASSFYEVGWDATNEKLFFGSGTQLSVL.

Ten or more counts support this clonotype. The chain links TRBV19 to TRBJ1-1; TRBD1 matches 11 bases. The CDR3 spans 16 residues. CDR1 LNHDA and CDR2 SQIVND come from the germline V gene (reference sequence). V trimming: 6 bases; J trimming: 1 base; junction bases outside the gene matches: 7. The CDR3 nucleotides are TGTGCCAGTAGGTCCGGGACAGGGGGACCGAACACTGAAGCTTTCTTT. Amino acids: CASRSGTGGPNTEAFF. Using reference TRBV19 and TRBJ1-1 for the parts outside the CDR3, the full variable domain is DGGITQSPKYLFRKEGQNVTLSCEQNLNHDAMYWYRQDPGQGLRLIYYSQIVNDFQKGDIAEGYSVSREKKESFPLTVTSAQKNPTAFYLCASRSGTGGPNTEAFFGQGTRLTVV.

This clonotype turned up a few times. The rearrangement uses TRBV20-1 and TRBJ2-7; no definite D call. The CDR3 is made up of 13 amino acids. CDR1 and CDR2 from the germline V gene are DFQATT and SNEGSKA (reference sequence). Between the trimmed V and J ends, which lost 4 bases and 4 bases, there was a span of 14 bases. CDR3 bases: TGCAGTGCTAAGCCCTACGAAACATACGAGCAGTACTTC. It encodes CSAKPYETYEQYF.

This clonotype occurred many times. V and J are TRBV19 and TRBJ1-1, with 9 bases lining up with TRBD1. From germline, CDR1 is LNHDA and CDR2 SQIVND (reference sequence). The CDR3 covers 17 residues. V trimming: 4 bases; J trimming: 1 base; junction bases outside the gene matches: 10. The DNA of the CDR3 is TGTGCCAGTAGTAGGGGACAGGGTACATTAAAGAACACTGAAGCTTTCTTT. Protein: CASSRGQGTLKNTEAFF.

The rearrangement links TRBV20-1 to TRBJ2-7; 8 bases fit TRBD2. Trimming took 1 base from V and 3 from J; bases not matched to a gene: 8. The CDR3 extends over 15 amino acids. Germline CDR1 is DFQATT and CDR2 is SNEGSKA (reference sequence). The CDR3 region is CSARAKLAAHYEQYF. The DNA of the CDR3 is TGCAGTGCTAGAGCTAAACTAGCGGCACACTACGAGCAGTACTTC.

This clonotype was counted only a few times. The chain uses TRBV19 and TRBJ2-1, with D possibly being TRBD2 (6 bases). This CDR3 spans 12 amino acids. The V and J ends lost 8 bases and 8 bases respectively, with 13 bases between them. CDR1 is LNHDA and CDR2 is SQIVND in the germline V gene (reference sequence). CDR3 DNA: TGTGCCAGTTCAGGGACTTCACATGAGCAGTTCTTC. It is translated as CASSGTSHEQFF.

This clonotype was seen only a few times. This may arise from a read error, as a much more abundant clone is one base away. This chain links TRBV7-2 with TRBJ2-1; D is uncertain. The CDR3 has 13 residues. Germline V CDR1 and CDR2: SGHTA, FQGNSA. The CDR3 DNA reads as TGTGCCAGCAGCTCCGAGCGCTACAATAAGCAGTTCTTC. This gives the protein CASSSERYNKQFF.